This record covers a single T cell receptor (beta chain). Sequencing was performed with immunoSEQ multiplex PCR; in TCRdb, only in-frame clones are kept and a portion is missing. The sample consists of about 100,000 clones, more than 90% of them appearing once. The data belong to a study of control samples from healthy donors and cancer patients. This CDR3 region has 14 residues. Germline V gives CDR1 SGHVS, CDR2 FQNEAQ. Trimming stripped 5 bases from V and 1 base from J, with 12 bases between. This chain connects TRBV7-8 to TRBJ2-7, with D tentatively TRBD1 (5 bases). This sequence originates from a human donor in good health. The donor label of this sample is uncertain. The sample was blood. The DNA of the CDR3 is TGTGCCAGCAGCCGGACAAGCGTTTCCTACGAGCAGTACGTC. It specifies CASSRTSVSYEQYV.